The 22 T cell receptor beta chains reported below all come from one sample, sequenced in a study of CD8 T cells in Susac syndrome. Random-hexamer reverse transcription was applied to about 0.45 to 1 ug RNA. Using its own MiXCR run on the immunoSEQ multiplex PCR reads, TCRdb lists one record per CDR3 protein. The sample records under 200,000 distinct CDR3 sequences, approximately 93% being singletons. The specimen sequenced was CD4+ T cells from PBMCs. The receptors derive from a human donor in good health.

The rearrangement joins TRBV3-1 to TRBJ2-5; unclear D gene. The germline V gene encodes CDR1 LGHDT and CDR2 YNNKEL (reference sequence). Trimming cost V 1 base and J 5 bases, with 5 bases left between them. CDR3 length: 12 residues. This CDR3 reads CASSQVFETQYF. The CDR3 coding sequence is TGTGCCAGCAGCCAAGTCTTTGAGACCCAGTACTTC.

V gene TRBV2 combines with J gene TRBJ1-5, with TRBD1 matching 7 bases. The CDR3 consists of 13 residues. The ends lost 6 bases at V and 6 bases at J; junction bases unmatched: 5. Germline V lookup: CDR1 SNHLY, CDR2 FYNNEI. The CDR3 spells CASSDRESQPQHF. The CDR3 DNA sequence: TGTGCCAGCAGCGACAGGGAGAGTCAGCCCCAGCATTTT.

The chain is built from TRBV27 and TRBJ2-5; D is ambiguous. Germline values: CDR1 MNHEY, CDR2 SMNVEV (reference sequence). CDR3 length: 14 amino acids. V was clipped by 0 bases and J by 4 bases, with 9 bases between them. CDR3 region: CASSLSRRGETQYF. DNA of the CDR3: TGTGCCAGCAGTTTATCCCGTCGAGGAGAGACCCAGTACTTC.

This rearrangement joins TRBV29-1 to TRBJ2-5; weak D call: TRBD1 (5 bases). Germline CDR1 is SQVTM and CDR2 is ANQGSEA. V was shortened by 3 bases and J by 2 bases, with 10 bases between the two germline ends. The CDR3 has 13 amino acids. CDR3 nucleotide sequence: TGCAGCGTTGATGAGTCAGGGCAAGAGACCCAGTACTTC. Amino acids: CSVDESGQETQYF.

The chain recombines TRBV4-2 with TRBJ2-7; 7 nucleotides match TRBD1. Trimming at V came to 4 bases and at J to 1 base, leaving 4 bases not matched to a gene. The CDR3 has 14 amino acids. Germline V gene sequence: CDR1 LGHNA, CDR2 YNFKEQ. CDR3 nucleotide sequence: TGTGCCAGCAGCCTTTACAGGGGATCCTACGAGCAGTACTTC. Its protein product is CASSLYRGSYEQYF.

The J gene is TRBJ2-2, the V gene TRBV7-8; TRBD1 or TRBD2 may be the D gene (5 bases each). The germline gives CDR1 SGHVS, CDR2 FQNEAQ. The germline V and J ends were trimmed by 8 bases and 6 bases, with 19 bases remaining between them. The CDR3 runs 15 residues. The CDR3 DNA reads as TGTGCCAGCTCCCCAAGAGGGGCTGCCGCCGGGGAGCTGTTTTTT. Its translation: CASSPRGAAAGELFF.

The chain combines TRBV19 with TRBJ1-5, with D perhaps TRBD1 (6 bases). Germline V gene sequence: CDR1 LNHDA, CDR2 SQIVND (reference sequence). The CDR3 has 14 residues. Trimming left V 6 bases short and J 7 bases short, with 16 bases between. CDR3 loop: CASRMGRGGQPQHF. The CDR3 bases are TGTGCCAGTAGGATGGGCAGGGGAGGCCAGCCCCAGCATTTT.

The chain employs TRBV11-2 and TRBJ2-3, with 7 bases matching TRBD2. Germline loops: CDR1 SGHAT, CDR2 FQNNGV. The CDR3 extends over 17 amino acids. The V and J ends lost 1 base and 3 bases, in that order; junction bases with no gene match: 10. CDR3 in amino acids: CASSLVLAAPPTDTQYF. The DNA of the CDR3 is TGTGCCAGCAGCTTAGTCCTAGCGGCCCCCCCAACAGATACGCAGTATTTT.

CDR3 sequence reads: CASSNYGVQETQYF. The CDR3 region has the DNA TGCGCCAGCAGTAACTACGGGGTACAAGAGACCCAGTACTTC. The chain employs TRBV23-1 and TRBJ2-5; tentatively, D is TRBD2 (5 bases). TRBV23-1 is designated an ORF whose function remains uncertain. The V end lost 5 bases, the J end lost 2 bases, and 12 bases lay between the germline ends. This CDR3 has 14 residues.

This clonotype occurred once. The DNA of the CDR3 is TGTGCCACCAGTGTCCCTGGTTCCGGGGAGCTGTTTTTT. This encodes CATSVPGSGELFF. The V and J genes are TRBV24-1 and TRBJ2-2; the D is unclear. CDR3 length: 13 residues. Germline lookup yields CDR1 KGHDR and CDR2 SFDVKD. Trimming removed 5 bases at V and 6 bases at J, with 9 bases between.

The rearrangement uses TRBV19 and TRBJ1-1; TRBD1 might be the D (6 bases). The CDR3 contains 15 residues. Trimming shortened V by 8 bases and J by 0 bases, and 16 bases separated the two germline ends. Germline V gene sequence: CDR1 LNHDA, CDR2 SQIVND (reference sequence). CDR3 region: CASLSWGDMNTEAFF. The DNA of the CDR3 is TGTGCCAGTCTTTCGTGGGGGGACATGAACACTGAAGCTTTCTTT.

This chain uses TRBV20-1 with TRBJ1-3; D gene uncertain. V lost 8 bases and J 0 bases, leaving 8 bases between the germline ends. The CDR3 totals 12 residues. Per germline, CDR1 DFQATT and CDR2 SNEGSKA (reference sequence). The CDR3 spells CSSPGSGNTIYF. Here the CDR3 DNA reads TGCAGTTCCCCGGGCTCTGGAAACACCATATATTTT.

The chain joins TRBV29-1 to TRBJ2-1, with 11 nucleotides matching TRBD2. With 5 bases clipped from V and 6 bases from J, the junction kept 12 bases outside the gene matches. The CDR3 is 16 amino acids. Germline CDR1 SQVTM, CDR2 ANQGSEA. In DNA, the CDR3 is TGCAGCGTTTACGTGATAGCGGGGGGGCGTCGCAATGAGCAGTTCTTC. Amino acid sequence: CSVYVIAGGRRNEQFF.

This chain uses TRBV5-6 with TRBJ1-2, with D maybe TRBD1 (6 bases). Germline values: CDR1 SGHDT, CDR2 YYEEEE. V was trimmed by 0 bases and J by 7 bases, leaving 10 bases between them. The CDR3 consists of 13 residues. CDR3 nucleotides: TGTGCCAGCAGCTTGGAGGGGACACCTGGCTACACCTTC. It translates to CASSLEGTPGYTF.

The chain recombines TRBV20-1 with TRBJ2-1; a weak D match, TRBD2 (5 bases). Germline CDR1 DFQATT, CDR2 SNEGSKA (reference sequence). The CDR3 consists of 12 residues. V shed 6 bases and J shed 7 bases, with 13 bases lying between them. The CDR3 protein is CSAARRDNEQFF. The CDR3 DNA is TGCAGTGCGGCCCGCCGGGATAATGAGCAGTTCTTC.

The genes are TRBV5-6 and TRBJ1-4; D is uncertain. Germline V gives CDR1 SGHDT, CDR2 YYEEEE. The germline V and J ends were trimmed by 4 bases and 1 base, with 14 bases remaining between them. The CDR3 extends over 16 amino acids. CDR3 DNA: TGTGCCAGCAGCATTGGGCTCCGCGAAACTAATGAAAAACTGTTTTTT. The encoded protein is CASSIGLRETNEKLFF.

The chain combines TRBV18 with TRBJ2-1, with TRBD2 identical over 11 bases. The CDR3 runs to 16 residues. CDR1 is KGHSH, CDR2 LQKENI, per germline. Trimming took 3 bases from V and 3 from J; bases not matched to a gene: 4. The DNA of the CDR3 is TGTGCCAGCTCACCCATGACTAGCGGGGTCTACAATGAGCAGTTCTTC. Translating it yields CASSPMTSGVYNEQFF.

The chain uses TRBV3-1 and TRBJ2-3; 9 bases agree with TRBD2. J was trimmed by 2 bases and V by 7 bases; bases with no gene match: 4. Germline CDR1 is LGHDT and CDR2 is YNNKEL (reference sequence). This CDR3 comprises 14 residues. DNA for the CDR3: TGTGCCAGCAACGCGGGGGGGCCCACAGATACGCAGTATTTT. This encodes CASNAGGPTDTQYF.

This chain connects TRBV19 to TRBJ2-1; tentative D call: TRBD1 (7 bases). The CDR3 has 16 amino acids. Germline CDR1 LNHDA, CDR2 SQIVND (reference sequence). V shed 5 bases and J shed 9 bases, with 23 bases lying between them. CDR3 nucleotides: TGTGCCAGTAGTCCCTATTCACAGGGGCTGGGGGGTGAGCAGTTCTTC. Its protein is CASSPYSQGLGGEQFF.

The chain recombines TRBV12-3 or TRBV12-4 with TRBJ1-1, with 8 bases fitting TRBD1. V dropped 4 bases and J dropped 4; count of bases not matched to a gene: 8. The CDR3 sequence is 15 residues long. The CDR3, as DNA: TGTGCCAGCAGTTCCGGAGACAGGGGCCGCACTGAAGCTTTCTTT. Its protein product is CASSSGDRGRTEAFF.

This chain uses TRBV28 with TRBJ1-2; tentative D call: TRBD1 (6 bases). CDR1 and CDR2 (germline): MDHEN, SYDVKM. V was pared by 6 bases and J by 8 bases, with 16 bases between. There are 13 residues in the CDR3. The CDR3 DNA is TGTGCCAGCAGCCCGGACAGCCGGCGAGGCTACACCTTC. Translating it yields CASSPDSRRGYTF.

This chain joins TRBV28 and TRBJ1-1; D perhaps matches TRBD1 (5 bases). The germline V and J ends were trimmed by 2 bases and 1 base, with 14 bases remaining between them. The length of the CDR3 is 16 residues. Looked up from germline, CDR1 is MDHEN and CDR2 is SYDVKM. CDR3: CASSLQLKTGNTEAFF. The CDR3 region has the DNA TGTGCCAGCAGTTTACAGCTGAAAACAGGGAACACTGAAGCTTTCTTT.